This note documents a single T cell receptor (beta chain) sequence. The length of the CDR3 is 14 residues. Looked up from germline, CDR1 is SGHKS and CDR2 is YYEKEE (reference sequence). V was cut by 2 bases and J by 1 base, with 6 bases left in between. The sample comes from a study of OX40 agonist ivuxolimab in advanced cancers. Assay used: immunoSEQ multiplex PCR; TCRdb lists only in-frame clones, some missing. The sample lists fewer than 25,000 clones; approximately 89% were seen once. The receptor's source is an adult with an advanced solid tumor such as melanoma, head and neck, liver or kidney cancer. This chain joins TRBV5-5 and TRBJ2-2; no clear D gene. The sample in question was CD4+ or CD8+ T cells sorted from blood, obtained in a trial of the OX40 agonist ivuxolimab. CDR3 sequence: CASSLTRNTGELFF. In nucleotides, the CDR3 is TGTGCCAGCAGCTTAACGAGGAACACCGGGGAGCTGTTTTTT.